These 5 T cell receptor beta chains share one sample of origin, sequenced in a study of human T cells and chemical hapten exposure. As for time point: patch test 3, about 24 weeks after DPC sensitization. As to treatment: therapeutic diphenylcyclopropenone sensitization with weekly scalp DPC. From the RACE reads, TCRdb called clonotypes with MiXCR, one entry per CDR3 protein. The sample holds approximately 160,000 distinct CDR3 sequences, about a quarter seen once. The material sequenced was whole blood, taken in connection with sensitization to the hapten diphenylcyclopropenone (DPC). These receptors were taken from a young woman with alopecia areata. Some clones in this sample may be carry-over from other donors' samples.

V is TRBV18 and J is TRBJ1-3; no definite D call. This CDR3 region has 14 residues. Germline V lookup: CDR1 KGHSH, CDR2 LQKENI. Trimming stripped 6 bases from V and 0 bases from J, with 9 bases between. CDR3 in amino acids: CASSPTDSGNTIYF. CDR3 sequence (DNA): TGTGCCAGCTCTCCAACGGACTCTGGAAACACCATATATTTT. The full variable domain, completed using reference TRBV18 and TRBJ1-3, is NAGVMQNPRHLVRRRGQEARLRCSPMKGHSHVYWYRQLPEEGLKFMVYLQKENIIDESGMPKERFSAEFPKEGPSILRIQQVVRGDSAAYFCASSPTDSGNTIYFGEGSWLTVV.

This clonotype was observed a few times. This sequence joins TRBV29-1 and TRBJ2-7; TRBD1 matches 8 bases. The CDR3 is 12 amino acids. The germline gives CDR1 SQVTM, CDR2 ANQGSEA. J was trimmed by 2 bases and V by 7 bases; bases with no gene match: 4. As DNA, the CDR3 is TGCAGCGGCGGGACAGGTCCCTACGAGCAGTACTTC. Protein sequence: CSGGTGPYEQYF.

This chain connects TRBV6-5 to TRBJ1-2; D gene uncertain. This CDR3 has 13 residues. Between the trimmed V and J ends, which lost 5 bases and 1 base, there was a span of 8 bases. Germline V gives CDR1 MNHEY, CDR2 SVGAGI. The CDR3 sequence: CASSKGINYGYTF. The CDR3 nucleotides are TGTGCCAGCAGTAAGGGCATTAACTATGGCTACACCTTC.

This clonotype was observed a few times. The CDR3 DNA reads as TGTGCCAGCAGTCCCAGGGACAGGGGGAATCAGCCCCAGCATTTT. Translated: CASSPRDRGNQPQHF. The chain couples TRBV27 to TRBJ1-5, with 11 positions matching TRBD1. The germline gives CDR1 MNHEY, CDR2 SMNVEV (reference sequence). The CDR3 contains 15 residues. Trimming took 5 bases from V and 4 from J; bases not matched to a gene: 4.

The V and J genes are TRBV24-1 and TRBJ2-1, with D maybe TRBD2 (5 bases). This CDR3 has 13 residues. Germline V CDR1 and CDR2: KGHDR, SFDVKD. Trimming took 7 bases from V and 7 from J, leaving 13 bases between them. The chain's CDR3 is CATRSRTGNEQFF. CDR3 DNA: TGTGCCACCAGAAGCCGAACGGGGAATGAGCAGTTCTTC.